The 17 T cell receptor beta chains reported below all come from one sample, sequenced in a study of cytomegalovirus exposure and HLA in healthy donors. PCR was performed using 60 Vbeta and 13 Jbeta primers. Here immunoSEQ multiplex PCR was the method, and the copy in TCRdb shows in-frame clones only, minus some. The table has 95,000 to 100,000 clones, approximately 80% seen once. The sample comprised PBMCs. These receptors were taken from a man in his sixties in good health and CMV-seropositive.

This clone was detected a few times. This sequence joins TRBV13 and TRBJ1-4; maybe TRBD1 (5 bases). Looked up from germline, CDR1 is PRHDT and CDR2 is FYEKMQ (reference sequence). The CDR3 runs 14 residues. V was trimmed by 3 bases and J by 4 bases, leaving 9 bases between them. For the CDR3, the DNA is TGTGCCAGCAGCTTTCGACAGTATAATGAAAAACTGTTTTTT. Encoded protein: CASSFRQYNEKLFF.

The table lists this clone with a few counts. This chain links TRBV2 with TRBJ1-5, with D possibly matching TRBD1 (5 bases). The germline V and J ends were trimmed by 6 bases and 4 bases, with 16 bases remaining between them. Germline CDR1 SNHLY, CDR2 FYNNEI. This CDR3 is built from 15 residues. Here the CDR3 reads CASRPGTAGNQPQHF. DNA of the CDR3: TGTGCCAGCAGACCCGGGACCGCGGGGAATCAGCCCCAGCATTTT.

The J gene is TRBJ2-7, the V gene TRBV6-6; TRBD2 might be the D (5 bases). The CDR3 is made up of 14 amino acids. Germline V gene lookup returns CDR1 MNHNY and CDR2 SVGAGI (reference sequence). With 6 bases removed from V and 0 bases from J, the gap between germline ends came to 12 bases. CDR3 amino acids: CASRNGGASYEQYF. CDR3 sequence (DNA): TGTGCCAGCAGGAATGGAGGCGCCTCCTACGAGCAGTACTTC.

The rearrangement uses TRBV27 and TRBJ2-1; 11 bases are shared with TRBD1. CDR3 length equals 16 residues. Germline lookup yields CDR1 MNHEY and CDR2 SMNVEV (reference sequence). The V and J ends lost 6 bases and 7 bases, in that order; junction bases with no gene match: 11. The CDR3: CASSHLPGQGGNEQFF. The CDR3 nucleotides read TGTGCCAGCAGCCACCTGCCGGGACAGGGGGGAAATGAGCAGTTCTTC.

This chain links TRBV5-1 with TRBJ2-2; 7 nucleotides align to TRBD1. CDR1 and CDR2 from the germline V gene are SGHRS and YFSETQ. Losses at the gene ends were 3 bases for V and 8 bases for J; bases not matched to a gene: 4. This CDR3 has 13 amino acids. The CDR3 sequence: CASSSQGVGELFF. CDR3 DNA sequence: TGCGCCAGCAGCTCCCAGGGGGTAGGGGAGCTGTTTTTT. The whole variable domain, remainder taken from reference TRBV5-1 and TRBJ2-2, is KAGVTQTPRYLIKTRGQQVTLSCSPISGHRSVSWYQQTPGQGLQFLFEYFSETQRNKGNFPGRFSGRQFSNSRSEMNVSTLELGDSALYLCASSSQGVGELFFGEGSRLTVL.

The chain is built from TRBV4-1 and TRBJ2-7, with 7 positions matching TRBD1. V lost 1 base to trimming and J lost 3 bases; unmatched junction nucleotides: 6. The CDR3 length is 15 residues. Per the germline V gene, CDR1 is MGHRA and CDR2 is YSYEKL. The CDR3 DNA reads TGCGCCAGCAGCCAAGCTGGCCAGGGGGACTACGAGCAGTACTTC. It specifies CASSQAGQGDYEQYF.

The chain has TRBV12-5 and TRBJ1-5; no clear D gene. CDR1 is LGHNT and CDR2 is FRNRAP in the germline V gene. This CDR3 has 17 residues. With 3 bases removed from V and 2 bases from J, the gap between germline ends came to 17 bases. This chain's CDR3 is CASGLQLSGEGNQPQHF. CDR3 nucleotide sequence: TGTGCTAGTGGTTTACAGTTAAGCGGGGAGGGCAATCAGCCCCAGCATTTT.

With respect to this clone: Relative to the germline gene, one junction end is altered; a read error may explain this. The chain carries TRBV7-9 and TRBJ2-7; 11 nucleotides align to TRBD2. Per germline, CDR1 SEHNR and CDR2 FQNEAQ (reference sequence). The CDR3 totals 18 residues. Here the CDR3 DNA reads TGTTCCAGCAGCTTACTAGCGGGGGCCACCAGGTATTCCTACGAGCAGTACTTC. Amino acid sequence: CSSSLLAGATRYSYEQYF.

This clone has a handful of counts. V is TRBV5-4 and J is TRBJ1-1, with 7 positions matching TRBD1. CDR3 length equals 14 residues. The V gene's germline CDR1 is SGHNT and CDR2 YYREEE (reference sequence). Losses at the gene ends were 3 bases for V and 1 base for J; bases not matched to a gene: 3. The CDR3: CASSYRDRNTEAFF. The CDR3, as DNA: TGTGCCAGCAGCTACCGGGACAGGAACACTGAAGCTTTCTTT.

The V call is TRBV19, the J call TRBJ2-2; D call uncertain. Germline CDR1 LNHDA, CDR2 SQIVND (reference sequence). The ends were cut back, 5 bases at V and 4 bases at J, with 11 bases in the middle. The CDR3 is 14 residues long. CDR3 sequence reads: CASSVPEPTGELFF. In nucleotides, the CDR3 is TGTGCCAGTAGTGTCCCGGAGCCCACCGGGGAGCTGTTTTTT.

The J gene is TRBJ1-1, the V gene TRBV19; the D is unclear. This CDR3 contains 13 residues. Germline CDR1 LNHDA, CDR2 SQIVND (reference sequence). Trimming stripped 8 bases from V and 2 bases from J, with 12 bases between. This CDR3 is CASARSTNTEAFF. The CDR3, as DNA: TGTGCCAGTGCAAGGAGTACAAACACTGAAGCTTTCTTT. Complete variable domain (other parts from reference TRBV19 and TRBJ1-1): DGGITQSPKYLFRKEGQNVTLSCEQNLNHDAMYWYRQDPGQGLRLIYYSQIVNDFQKGDIAEGYSVSREKKESFPLTVTSAQKNPTAFYLCASARSTNTEAFFGQGTRLTVV.

The V call is TRBV7-8, the J call TRBJ2-5; D is uncertain. This CDR3 region has 13 residues. V was shortened by 2 bases and J by 5 bases, with 9 bases between the two germline ends. Per the germline V gene, CDR1 is SGHVS and CDR2 is FQNEAQ. The CDR3 DNA reads TGTGCCAGCAGCTTAATCCGTCCGGAGACCCAGTACTTC. Its protein is CASSLIRPETQYF. Looking up the rest from reference TRBV7-8 and TRBJ2-5 gives the full variable domain: GAGVSQSPRYKVAKRGQDVALRCDPISGHVSLFWYQQALGQGPEFLTYFQNEAQLDKSGLPSDRFFAERPEGSVSTLKIQRTQQEDSAVYLCASSLIRPETQYFGPGTRLLVL.

This clone appeared once. The V gene is TRBV5-1, the J gene TRBJ2-1; TRBD1 is a possible D gene (6 bases). Trimming stripped 1 base from V and 10 bases from J, with 27 bases between. CDR3 length: 18 residues. Germline V lookup: CDR1 SGHRS, CDR2 YFSETQ. CDR3 in amino acids: CASSLSRKETFQTGEQFF. CDR3 coding DNA: TGCGCCAGCAGCTTGAGTCGTAAGGAAACTTTCCAAACAGGGGAGCAGTTCTTC. Full variable domain (rest looked up from reference TRBV5-1 and TRBJ2-1): KAGVTQTPRYLIKTRGQQVTLSCSPISGHRSVSWYQQTPGQGLQFLFEYFSETQRNKGNFPGRFSGRQFSNSRSEMNVSTLELGDSALYLCASSLSRKETFQTGEQFFGPGTRLTVL.

The CDR3 region is CASSLAPGGAYEQYF. CDR3 coding DNA: TGTGCCAGCAGCTTAGCGCCCGGGGGGGCGTACGAGCAGTACTTC. The gene calls are TRBV7-6 and TRBJ2-7; 8 bases line up with TRBD2. V dropped 0 bases and J dropped 4; count of bases not matched to a gene: 5. CDR1 SGHVS and CDR2 FNYEAQ come from the germline V gene. The CDR3 spans 15 residues.

V is TRBV7-2 and J is TRBJ2-2; no clear D gene. V was pared by 1 base and J by 8 bases, with 8 bases between. The CDR3 spans 13 residues. The germline CDR1 and CDR2 sequences are SGHTA and FQGNSA. The CDR3 here is CASSLVNAGELFF. The DNA of the CDR3 is TGTGCCAGCAGCTTAGTCAACGCGGGGGAGCTGTTTTTT.

The rearrangement uses TRBV5-1 and TRBJ2-7; 9 nucleotides match TRBD2. The CDR3 length is 16 residues. The V gene's germline CDR1 is SGHRS and CDR2 YFSETQ. Trimming cost V 3 bases and J 1 base; bases outside gene matches: 8. In DNA form, the CDR3 reads TGCGCCAGCAGCTCGAAAGGGACTAGCCGATCCTACGAGCAGTACTTC. Protein sequence: CASSSKGTSRSYEQYF. The whole variable domain, remainder taken from reference TRBV5-1 and TRBJ2-7, is KAGVTQTPRYLIKTRGQQVTLSCSPISGHRSVSWYQQTPGQGLQFLFEYFSETQRNKGNFPGRFSGRQFSNSRSEMNVSTLELGDSALYLCASSSKGTSRSYEQYFGPGTRLTVT.

The V gene is TRBV6-5, the J gene TRBJ1-2, with 7 bases lining up with TRBD1. The J segment lost 4 bases and the V segment lost 6 bases, leaving 2 bases of the junction unmatched. The CDR3 is made up of 12 amino acids. The germline V gene encodes CDR1 MNHEY and CDR2 SVGAGI. The CDR3 DNA sequence: TGTGCCAGCAGGGGACAGATCTATGGCTACACCTTC. Amino acid sequence: CASRGQIYGYTF.